One sample yielded the 27 T cell receptor beta chains listed below, sequenced in a study of blood T cells in healthy people across ages. Primed by a sample-barcoded 5' primer and a J-beta primer mix, a second PCR proceeded for about 7 to 11 cycles. TCRdb fed the 5' RACE reads into MiXCR, producing one record per CDR3 protein. The sample lists about 1,800,000 distinct CDR3 sequences, about 28% occurring once. Sequencing was done on a sample of blood. The receptors stem from a woman in her 30s in good health.

This clonotype came up many times. The rearrangement joins TRBV7-6 to TRBJ1-2; 8 nucleotides agree with TRBD1. CDR3 size: 14 residues. Per germline, CDR1 SGHVS and CDR2 FNYEAQ. Germline trimming cut 5 bases from V and 3 bases from J; bases unmatched to any gene: 5. The CDR3 loop is CASSTIQGDYGYTF. The CDR3 DNA is TGTGCCAGCAGCACAATACAGGGGGACTATGGCTACACCTTC.

This clonotype has just a few counts. The chain carries TRBV7-2 and TRBJ2-7; 8 bases align to TRBD1. Germline CDR1 is SGHTA and CDR2 is FQGNSA. This CDR3 is built from 15 residues. Trimming removed 0 bases from V and 4 bases from J; junction bases left unmatched: 5. The CDR3 DNA reads as TGTGCCAGCAGCTTAGCCTCGGGACAGGTATACGAGCAGTACTTC. This encodes CASSLASGQVYEQYF.

The sample holds a few counts of this clonotype. V usage is TRBV6-2 or TRBV6-3 and J usage is TRBJ1-2, with 7 bases identical to TRBD1. The CDR3 has 16 amino acids. Germline CDR1 is MNHEY and CDR2 is SVGEGT. The J segment lost 4 bases and the V segment lost 3 bases, leaving 11 bases of the junction unmatched. CDR3 sequence (DNA): TGTGCCAGCAGTTATGTGGGGACAGCTGGGATCTATGGCTACACCTTC. It encodes CASSYVGTAGIYGYTF.

This clonotype has more than one count but fewer than ten. For the CDR3, the DNA is TGTGCCAGCAGTTTAGGTCCAGGGGGCACTGAAGCTTTCTTT. Translating gives CASSLGPGGTEAFF. This chain uses TRBV12-3 or TRBV12-4 with TRBJ1-1, with 7 bases matching TRBD1. The trim removed 1 base at V and 4 bases at J, leaving 3 bases unmatched. This CDR3 is 14 amino acids long.

The chain carries TRBV10-3 and TRBJ1-5; no definite D call. Per germline, CDR1 ENHRY and CDR2 SYGVKD. V was clipped by 7 bases and J by 1 base, with 11 bases between them. This CDR3 has 14 residues. DNA of the CDR3: TGTGCCATCAAGAGGGATGCAAGCAATCAGCCCCAGCATTTT. It translates to CAIKRDASNQPQHF.

This clonotype was observed once. The chain carries TRBV19 and TRBJ1-1, with D tentatively TRBD1 (6 bases). V shed 5 bases and J shed 6 bases, with 13 bases lying between them. Germline lookup yields CDR1 LNHDA and CDR2 SQIVND (reference sequence). This CDR3 has 13 residues. The chain's CDR3 is CASSGDIQPEAFF. In DNA form, the CDR3 reads TGTGCCAGTAGTGGGGACATCCAGCCTGAAGCTTTCTTT.

The table lists this clonotype with a few counts. V usage is TRBV7-2 and J usage is TRBJ2-3, with D uncertain. The V end was cut by 6 bases, the J end by 0 bases, with 13 bases between. Germline CDR1 is SGHTA and CDR2 is FQGNSA. This CDR3 has 15 amino acids. CDR3 nucleotide sequence: TGTGCCAGCAGTTCAGAACCTCACAGCACAGATACGCAGTATTTT. Protein sequence: CASSSEPHSTDTQYF.

This clonotype was recorded a few times. The rearrangement links TRBV7-2 to TRBJ2-3; perhaps TRBD1 as D (6 bases). Between the trimmed V and J ends, which lost 5 bases and 11 bases, there was a span of 14 bases. The CDR3 length is 12 residues. Germline values: CDR1 SGHTA, CDR2 FQGNSA. The CDR3 is CASSPGAERQYF. DNA for the CDR3: TGTGCCAGCAGCCCAGGGGCGGAGAGGCAGTATTTT.

The genes are TRBV4-2 and TRBJ2-1, with 8 bases that match TRBD2. The CDR3 runs to 14 residues. Germline trimming cut 5 bases from V and 9 bases from J; bases unmatched to any gene: 9. Germline CDR1 is LGHNA and CDR2 is YNFKEQ. CDR3 loop: CASSDFSGMREQFF. The CDR3 DNA reads as TGTGCCAGCAGCGATTTTAGCGGGATGCGTGAGCAGTTCTTC.

The table lists this clonotype with a few counts. The chain uses TRBV7-9 and TRBJ2-1; 9 positions agree with TRBD2. This CDR3 region has 16 residues. Germline V gene sequence: CDR1 SEHNR, CDR2 FQNEAQ (reference sequence). The V gene end was trimmed by 2 bases and the J gene end by 4 bases; junction bases not matched to a gene: 6. The CDR3: CASSLQLSGRYNEQFF. The CDR3 bases are TGTGCCAGCAGCTTACAGCTTAGCGGGAGATACAATGAGCAGTTCTTC. Drawing the rest from reference TRBV7-9 and TRBJ2-1, the complete variable domain is DTGVSQNPRHKITKRGQNVTFRCDPISEHNRLYWYRQTLGQGPEFLTYFQNEAQLEKSRLLSDRFSAERPKGSFSTLEIQRTEQGDSAMYLCASSLQLSGRYNEQFFGPGTRLTVL.

This clonotype has a handful of counts. The chain links TRBV6-6 to TRBJ2-7; the match to TRBD2 covers 8 bases. Germline CDR1 is MNHNY and CDR2 is SVGAGI (reference sequence). After removal of 6 bases from V and 2 bases from J, the junction contained 9 bases not matched to a gene. The CDR3 sequence is 15 residues long. DNA for the CDR3: TGTGCCAGCAGACCTGGCGGGGGGAACGCCTACGAGCAGTACTTC. It encodes CASRPGGGNAYEQYF.

In its sample, this clonotype was seen a few times. The rearrangement joins TRBV25-1 to TRBJ2-4; unclear D gene. Trimming stripped 1 base from V and 1 base from J, with 11 bases between. The CDR3 is 16 residues long. The germline gives CDR1 MGHDK, CDR2 SYGVNS. CDR3 region: CASSESSYGAKNIQYF. CDR3 in DNA: TGTGCCAGCAGTGAATCCTCATATGGGGCCAAAAACATTCAGTACTTC.

V gene TRBV12-5 combines with J gene TRBJ1-1, with no clear D. Looked up from germline, CDR1 is LGHNT and CDR2 is FRNRAP. CDR3 length: 13 residues. V was trimmed by 1 base and J by 5 bases, leaving 8 bases between them. The CDR3: CASGLGVVTEAFF. The DNA of the CDR3 is TGTGCTAGTGGTTTGGGAGTGGTGACTGAAGCTTTCTTT.

This clonotype occurred many times. The chain employs TRBV10-2 and TRBJ2-3; possibly TRBD2 for D (6 bases). The germline V and J ends were trimmed by 6 bases and 4 bases, with 14 bases remaining between them. CDR3 length: 14 amino acids. The germline V gene encodes CDR1 WSHSY and CDR2 SAAADI. The CDR3 DNA follows: TGCGCCAGCAGACCGGGTAGCGGTTCAGATACGCAGTATTTT. Its protein is CASRPGSGSDTQYF.

There are many counts of this clonotype. CDR3 bases: TGCAGCGCCCTCAGCGGGGGAGAAGCTTTCTTT. It encodes CSALSGGEAFF. This rearrangement joins TRBV29-1 to TRBJ1-1; a possible D gene is TRBD1 (5 bases). Between the trimmed V and J ends, which lost 7 bases and 8 bases, there was a span of 14 bases. This CDR3 region has 11 residues. Germline-derived CDR1 and CDR2 are SQVTM and ANQGSEA. Based on the CDR3 plus reference TRBV29-1 and TRBJ1-1, the full variable domain is SAVISQKPSRDICQRGTSLTIQCQVDSQVTMMFWYRQQPGQSLTLIATANQGSEATYESGFVIDKFPISRPNLTFSTLTVSNMSPEDSSIYLCSALSGGEAFFGQGTRLTVV.

This clonotype was recorded many times. The chain has TRBV11-1 and TRBJ2-5; 8 positions match TRBD1. The J call may be in error: the DNA end matches TRBJ2-7 better. Germline V gives CDR1 SGHAT, CDR2 FQDESV (reference sequence). CDR3 size: 15 residues. DNA for the CDR3: TGTGCCAGCAGCTTGACAGGGGACGCGGGTAACGAGCAGTACTTC. It encodes CASSLTGDAGNEQYF.

The CDR3, as DNA: TGTGCCAGCATGGACAGGCGCTACGAGCAGTACTTC. Its protein product is CASMDRRYEQYF. V is TRBV27 and J is TRBJ2-5, with 7 bases matching TRBD1. The DNA matches TRBJ2-7 better at its end, which makes the J call doubtful. The CDR3 has 12 residues. Germline CDR1 reads MNHEY; CDR2 reads SMNVEV (reference sequence).

About this clonotype: At one of its ends the junction is not consistent with the germline gene, which may arise from a read error. The chain employs TRBV6-6 and TRBJ1-4; D might be TRBD1 (6 bases). CDR1 is MNHNY and CDR2 is SVGAGI in the germline V gene (reference sequence). This CDR3 region has 16 residues. Here the CDR3 reads CASSDETGRVDEKRFF. The CDR3 DNA reads TGTGCCAGCAGCGACGAAACAGGGCGAGTAGATGAAAAACGGTTTTTT.

The rearrangement joins TRBV7-9 to TRBJ2-7; 9 positions agree with TRBD1. This CDR3 has 14 residues. With 5 bases clipped from V and 5 bases from J, the junction kept 7 bases outside the gene matches. Germline values: CDR1 SEHNR, CDR2 FQNEAQ (reference sequence). The CDR3 protein is CASSRRDRADEQYF. The CDR3 DNA sequence: TGTGCCAGCAGCCGTAGGGACAGGGCGGACGAGCAGTACTTC.

This clonotype was counted only a few times. The chain joins TRBV20-1 to TRBJ2-1; either TRBD1 or TRBD2 may supply D (5 bases each). Trimming shortened V by 5 bases and J by 1 base, and 12 bases separated the two germline ends. Germline V gene data show CDR1 as DFQATT and CDR2 as SNEGSKA (reference sequence). The CDR3 extends over 14 amino acids. The CDR3 reads CSAGDRASYNEQFF. The CDR3 DNA is TGCAGTGCTGGGGACCGGGCGTCCTACAATGAGCAGTTCTTC.

The chain joins TRBV2 to TRBJ2-1, with D maybe TRBD1 (6 bases). This CDR3 has 13 residues. Germline values: CDR1 SNHLY, CDR2 FYNNEI. V was clipped by 8 bases and J by 4 bases, with 12 bases between them. The CDR3 here is CASLLTGYNEQFF. CDR3 in DNA: TGTGCCAGCCTCCTCACAGGGTACAATGAGCAGTTCTTC.

This clonotype was observed many times. V usage is TRBV20-1 and J usage is TRBJ2-1, with 7 positions matching TRBD2. Unmatched junction bases numbered 2, after V lost 6 bases and J lost 0 bases. CDR3 length equals 13 residues. Germline CDR1 DFQATT, CDR2 SNEGSKA (reference sequence). The CDR3 loop reads CSAGDYSYNEQFF. The CDR3 DNA reads as TGCAGTGCAGGGGACTACTCCTACAATGAGCAGTTCTTC.

This clonotype occurred many times. The chain carries TRBV5-1 and TRBJ2-1; 7 bases agree with TRBD1. This CDR3 contains 15 residues. V shed 0 bases, J shed 5 bases, and the junction held 5 bases outside the gene matches. Germline assignment: CDR1 SGHRS and CDR2 YFSETQ. CDR3 bases: TGCGCCAGCAGCTTGGAGGGGGCGAGAAACAATGAGCAGTTCTTC. Residues: CASSLEGARNNEQFF.

As to this clonotype: This may stem from a read error, because a much larger clone lies one nucleotide away. This CDR3 is missing its conserved last phenylalanine or tryptophan, likely due to a read error. This sequence joins TRBV2 and TRBJ2-7; 7 bases align to TRBD1. Germline V gene data show CDR1 as SNHLY and CDR2 as FYNNEI. Losses at the gene ends were 11 bases for V and 2 bases for J; bases not matched to a gene: 6. The CDR3 loop spans 12 amino acids. The CDR3 DNA reads TGTGCCCTGGGGGACAGCCCCTACGAGCAGTACTGC. It is translated as CALGDSPYEQYC.

The V gene is TRBV12-5, the J gene TRBJ2-3; D gene ambiguous. The V gene lost 3 bases and the J gene lost 1 base, with 5 bases spanning the gap. Germline V gene lookup returns CDR1 LGHNT and CDR2 FRNRAP. This CDR3 has 13 residues. The CDR3 reads CASGFTRTDTQYF. As DNA, the CDR3 is TGTGCTAGTGGTTTTACCCGCACAGATACGCAGTATTTT.

This clonotype was counted a few times. This sequence joins TRBV14 and TRBJ2-1; 10 nucleotides agree with TRBD2. Germline lookup yields CDR1 SGHDN and CDR2 FVKESK. Trimming at V came to 6 bases and at J to 8 bases, leaving 13 bases not matched to a gene. The CDR3 extends over 16 amino acids. The CDR3 sequence is CASSKGASGSTDEQFF. The DNA of the CDR3 is TGTGCCAGCAGTAAAGGGGCTAGCGGGAGTACCGATGAGCAGTTCTTC.

The gene calls are TRBV12-3 or TRBV12-4 and TRBJ1-1, with D uncertain. Trimming removed 2 bases from V and 9 bases from J, with 7 bases in between. CDR3 size: 11 residues. CDR3 in amino acids: CASSLTQKAFF. The CDR3, as DNA: TGTGCCAGCAGTTTAACCCAAAAAGCTTTCTTT.